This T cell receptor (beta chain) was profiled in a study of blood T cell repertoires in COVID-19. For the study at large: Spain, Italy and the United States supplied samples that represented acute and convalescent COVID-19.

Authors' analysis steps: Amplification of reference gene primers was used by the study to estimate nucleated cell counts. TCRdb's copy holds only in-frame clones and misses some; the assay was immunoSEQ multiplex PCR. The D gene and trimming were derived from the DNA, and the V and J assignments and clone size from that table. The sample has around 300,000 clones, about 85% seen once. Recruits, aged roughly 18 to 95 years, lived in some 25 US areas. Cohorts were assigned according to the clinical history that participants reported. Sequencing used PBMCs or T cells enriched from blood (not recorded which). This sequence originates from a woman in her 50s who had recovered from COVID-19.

The chain's CDR3 is CASSAGTHEKLFF. As DNA, the CDR3 is TGTGCCAGCAGCGCCGGGACTCATGAAAAACTGTTTTTT. The rearrangement uses TRBV9 and TRBJ1-4, with D perhaps matching TRBD1 (5 bases). The CDR3 runs 13 residues. Per germline, CDR1 SGDLS and CDR2 YYNGEE. Trimming removed 3 bases from V and 6 bases from J, with 9 bases in between.